The text below deals with one TCR beta chain. Its matching antigen is unknown. The entry originates in a study of beta chain features in type 1 diabetes. Background on the study: No patient-donor differences in age, gender, total cells or subset yield.

Study-level points and caveats: With patients and controls alike, PCR might favor shorter templates to an equal degree. In every one of the four CD4+ subsets, TCRB CDR3s were moderately but significantly shorter in Type 1 diabetes patients.

Trimming stripped 5 bases from V and 9 bases from J, with 8 bases between. The CDR3 runs to 12 residues. Germline V gene sequence: CDR1 SEHNR, CDR2 FQNEAQ (reference sequence). Reverse transcribing all isolated RNA meant expressed TCRB transcripts were sequenced. Measured with immunoSEQ multiplex PCR; TCRdb has only the in-frame clones, and not every one. The top ten hold 0.035% to 0.045% of the sample, which has hundreds of thousands of clones, about 14% seen once. The chain joins TRBV7-9 to TRBJ1-6; D gene unclear. The clonotype originates from a man between 18 and 35 years old with type 1 diabetes. The sequencing sample was made of naive CD4+ T cells from blood. In DNA, the CDR3 is TGTGCCAGCAGCCCGGGAAGTTCACCCCTCCACTTT. Its translation: CASSPGSSPLHF.